Each of the 21 T cell receptor beta chains below was sequenced from the same sample in a study of blood T cells in healthy people across ages. A second PCR of about 6 to 12 cycles used a sample-barcoded 5' primer and a J-beta primer mix. TCRdb re-called the 5' RACE reads with MiXCR, one entry per CDR3 protein. The sample shows some 880,000 distinct CDR3 sequences, under 40% of them seen only once. Input material: blood. Every receptor here comes from a man aged 18 to 29 in good health.

In this sample, this clonotype turned up many times. The chain combines TRBV20-1 with TRBJ1-1; D call uncertain. The CDR3 has 13 amino acids. In germline, CDR1 is DFQATT, CDR2 SNEGSKA (reference sequence). V dropped 2 bases and J dropped 8 bases, with 15 bases sitting between them. The CDR3 sequence is CSARSVLLGEAFF. CDR3 sequence (DNA): TGCAGTGCTAGATCGGTGTTGCTGGGAGAAGCTTTCTTT.

The genes are TRBV20-1 and TRBJ2-5; 8 nucleotides line up with TRBD2. V shed 6 bases and J 7 bases; nucleotides not matched to a gene: 10. The CDR3 runs 13 residues. The germline V gene encodes CDR1 DFQATT and CDR2 SNEGSKA (reference sequence). The CDR3 reads CSAHRGGLGTQYF. The CDR3 nucleotides are TGCAGTGCGCATCGGGGGGGCTTAGGGACCCAGTACTTC.

This clonotype showed up many times. The V call is TRBV5-1, the J call TRBJ2-1; no reliable D call. Germline V gene lookup returns CDR1 SGHRS and CDR2 YFSETQ. V dropped 1 base and J dropped 6 bases, with 11 bases sitting between them. This CDR3 spans 14 amino acids. CDR3 sequence reads: CASSLTRYVNEQFF. In DNA, the CDR3 is TGCGCCAGCAGCTTGACCCGCTATGTCAATGAGCAGTTCTTC.

This chain joins TRBV7-9 and TRBJ1-1; no definite D call. Germline V gene lookup returns CDR1 SEHNR and CDR2 FQNEAQ (reference sequence). This CDR3 has 13 amino acids. V lost 5 bases, J lost 0 bases, and 7 bases lay in between. In nucleotides, the CDR3 is TGTGCCAGCAGCGTTTTGGTGAACACTGAAGCTTTCTTT. Residues: CASSVLVNTEAFF.

The chain joins TRBV6-2 or TRBV6-3 to TRBJ1-1, with D tentatively TRBD1 (6 bases). The CDR3 is made up of 11 amino acids. Germline-derived CDR1 and CDR2 are MNHEY and SVGEGT. V lost 7 bases and J lost 11, with 14 bases in between. CDR3 DNA: TGTGCCAGCAACGACAGGTCTGGTGCTTTCTTT. It yields the protein CASNDRSGAFF.

This clonotype came up many times. This chain links TRBV6-5 with TRBJ1-5; D may be TRBD1 (6 bases). CDR1 is MNHEY, CDR2 SVGAGI, per germline. The length of the CDR3 is 14 residues. V was shortened by 6 bases and J by 4 bases, with 13 bases between the two germline ends. CDR3: CASRNTGRNQPQHF. In nucleotides, the CDR3 is TGTGCCAGCAGAAATACAGGGCGGAATCAGCCCCAGCATTTT.

The rearrangement joins TRBV5-6 to TRBJ1-2; D unresolved. The CDR3 sequence is 13 residues long. Germline values: CDR1 SGHDT, CDR2 YYEEEE. V lost 4 bases to trimming and J lost 5 bases, with 12 bases between them. CDR3 sequence reads: CASSHDKEYGYTF. The CDR3 coding sequence is TGTGCCAGCAGCCATGACAAGGAGTATGGCTACACCTTC.

The gene calls are TRBV7-2 and TRBJ1-3; possibly TRBD1 for D (6 bases). Germline-derived CDR1 and CDR2 are SGHTA and FQGNSA. Trimming pared 5 bases from V and 2 bases from J, leaving 13 bases between. CDR3 length: 15 amino acids. CDR3 protein: CASSRGGFPGNTIYF. Here the CDR3 DNA reads TGTGCCAGCAGCCGCGGGGGCTTCCCTGGAAACACCATATATTTT.

This chain joins TRBV14 and TRBJ2-7; 10 bases line up with TRBD2. Germline V CDR1 and CDR2: SGHDN, FVKESK. Trimming at V came to 3 bases and at J to 7 bases, leaving 18 bases not matched to a gene. The CDR3 totals 18 residues. In DNA, the CDR3 is TGTGCCAGCAGCCAGAAGTTTAGCGGGGGGACATCCTACAATGAGCAGTACTTC. Translating gives CASSQKFSGGTSYNEQYF.

This clonotype was counted only a few times. The gene calls are TRBV4-3 and TRBJ1-6, with D perhaps matching TRBD1 (6 bases). This CDR3 has 13 residues. The V end was cut by 0 bases, the J end by 15 bases, with 12 bases between. Germline V gives CDR1 LGHNA, CDR2 YSLEER. The CDR3 reads CASSQEEFRGLHF. For the CDR3, the DNA is TGCGCCAGCAGCCAAGAAGAGTTCAGGGGCCTCCACTTT.

There are a few counts of this clonotype. The chain links TRBV20-1 to TRBJ1-1, with a tentative D call TRBD1 (6 bases). The CDR3 covers 13 residues. V was shortened by 2 bases and J by 3 bases, with 10 bases between the two germline ends. CDR1 is DFQATT and CDR2 is SNEGSKA in the germline V gene (reference sequence). CDR3 protein: CSARPAGDTEAFF. DNA of the CDR3: TGCAGTGCTAGACCCGCAGGGGACACTGAAGCTTTCTTT.

This clonotype has just a few counts. The chain links TRBV20-1 to TRBJ2-2; perhaps D is TRBD1 or TRBD2 (5 bases each). The germline V gene encodes CDR1 DFQATT and CDR2 SNEGSKA (reference sequence). Trimming stripped 1 base from V and 3 bases from J, with 12 bases between. The length of the CDR3 is 15 residues. CDR3 residues: CSARAGTAYTGELFF. CDR3 DNA sequence: TGCAGTGCTAGAGCTGGGACGGCATACACCGGGGAGCTGTTTTTT.

The chain has TRBV5-5 and TRBJ1-2; tentatively, D is TRBD1 (5 bases). The CDR3 consists of 14 residues. Germline V CDR1 and CDR2: SGHKS, YYEKEE (reference sequence). V gave up 6 bases and J gave up 7 bases, with 19 bases separating them. CDR3 DNA: TGTGCCAGCACCGTACAGGCCCTCGGTGGTGGCTACACCTTC. Translating it yields CASTVQALGGGYTF.

The V gene is TRBV7-2, the J gene TRBJ1-4; 7 nucleotides agree with TRBD1. This CDR3 comprises 14 residues. The trim removed 5 bases at V and 8 bases at J, leaving 8 bases unmatched. Germline CDR1 SGHTA, CDR2 FQGNSA. This CDR3 reads CASSTGTVEEKLFF. The DNA for the CDR3 is TGTGCCAGCAGCACCGGGACAGTGGAGGAAAAACTGTTTTTT.

This clonotype was found many times. This chain uses TRBV5-1 with TRBJ2-1, with unresolved D. Germline CDR1 is SGHRS and CDR2 is YFSETQ. This CDR3 spans 14 amino acids. Trimming cost V 4 bases and J 6 bases, with 14 bases left between them. CDR3: CASSLIKQPNEQFF. CDR3 nucleotides: TGCGCCAGCAGCCTCATAAAACAGCCCAATGAGCAGTTCTTC.

The gene calls are TRBV5-6 and TRBJ1-6; D is unclear. V was trimmed by 4 bases and J by 7 bases, leaving 18 bases between them. Germline V gene lookup returns CDR1 SGHDT and CDR2 YYEEEE. The length of the CDR3 is 16 residues. As DNA, the CDR3 is TGTGCCAGCAGCCCGACACGGAGTGAGGCGAATTCACCCCTCCACTTT. It yields the protein CASSPTRSEANSPLHF.

This clonotype was recorded once. The chain joins TRBV5-6 to TRBJ2-7, with D maybe TRBD1 (6 bases). Germline V CDR1 and CDR2: SGHDT, YYEEEE. This CDR3 has 14 amino acids. The ends were cut back, 2 bases at V and 0 bases at J, with 9 bases in the middle. In DNA form, the CDR3 reads TGTGCCAGCAGCTTCTGGGACAACTCCTACGAGCAGTACTTC. Amino acids: CASSFWDNSYEQYF.

As for this clonotype: At one boundary the junction diverges from the germline segment, which might be a read error. The chain couples TRBV7-9 to TRBJ1-6; TRBD1 aligns across 8 bases. This CDR3 has 16 residues. CDR1 is SEHNR and CDR2 is FQNEAQ in the germline V gene (reference sequence). The CDR3 bases are TGTGCCAGCAGCAAACAGGGGGGAGAAAATAAGTCACCCCTCCACTTT. Translated: CASSKQGGENKSPLHF.

This clonotype was seen a few times. The gene calls are TRBV28 and TRBJ1-4; D might be TRBD1 (6 bases). The CDR3 loop spans 16 amino acids. Germline loops: CDR1 MDHEN, CDR2 SYDVKM. Trimming removed 5 bases from V and 7 bases from J, with 20 bases in between. This CDR3 reads CASSVLLGASGEKLFF. In nucleotides, the CDR3 is TGTGCCAGCAGTGTCCTTTTGGGGGCGAGCGGTGAAAAACTGTTTTTT.

This clonotype was recorded many times. CDR3 coding DNA: TGCGCCAGCAGCCAGGGACCTACAGGTAGCACAGATACGCAGTATTTT. This sequence encodes CASSQGPTGSTDTQYF. This sequence joins TRBV4-1 and TRBJ2-3; possibly TRBD1 or TRBD2 for D (5 bases each). Germline-derived CDR1 and CDR2 are MGHRA and YSYEKL. The CDR3 is 16 amino acids. Deletions cut 3 bases from V and 0 bases from J, with 13 bases between.

This sequence joins TRBV5-1 and TRBJ1-6; 8 nucleotides match TRBD1. Germline trimming cut 2 bases from V and 7 bases from J; bases unmatched to any gene: 17. The CDR3 is 19 residues long. Germline CDR1 reads SGHRS; CDR2 reads YFSETQ. CDR3 DNA: TGCGCCAGCAGCTTAAACGCCCCCGACCTGACAGGGGAGAATTCACCCCTCCACTTT. Protein sequence: CASSLNAPDLTGENSPLHF.